These 10 T cell receptor beta chains came from one sample sequenced in a study of cytomegalovirus exposure and HLA in healthy donors. The PCR had 60 Vbeta and 13 Jbeta primers. Repertoires were generated with immunoSEQ multiplex PCR, while TCRdb's copy carries only in-frame clones and drops some. The sample lists 150,000 to 200,000 clones, 60% to 80% occurring once. Material for sequencing was PBMCs. These receptors originate from a man between 40 and 49 years old in good health and CMV-seronegative.

The chain is built from TRBV2 and TRBJ2-5; possible D gene TRBD2, 6 bases. The better agreement between TRBJ2-7 and the DNA end casts doubt on the J call. The CDR3 has 13 residues. Germline V gene lookup returns CDR1 SNHLY and CDR2 FYNNEI. CDR3: CASSAVGGTEQYF. The CDR3 nucleotides read TGTGCCAGCAGTGCTGTGGGGGGTACCGAGCAGTACTTC.

The rearrangement joins TRBV10-3 to TRBJ2-7; D unclear. V was shortened by 2 bases and J by 4 bases, with 12 bases between the two germline ends. CDR1 ENHRY and CDR2 SYGVKD come from the germline V gene. CDR3 length: 14 amino acids. The CDR3 bases are TGTGCCATCAGTGAGAAGTCGGGTCCATACGAGCAGTACTTC. It codes for CAISEKSGPYEQYF.

The V and J genes are TRBV11-2 and TRBJ2-3; 9 nucleotides line up with TRBD2. The junction had 16 bases not matched to a gene; V was cut back by 6 bases and J by 9 bases. CDR1 SGHAT and CDR2 FQNNGV come from the germline V gene. The CDR3 has 16 residues. CDR3 sequence reads: CASRPSTSGTPRTQYF. The CDR3 DNA reads TGTGCCAGCAGACCTTCGACTAGCGGCACCCCTCGAACGCAGTATTTT.

The chain combines TRBV9 with TRBJ1-3; 7 bases fit TRBD1. CDR1 SGDLS and CDR2 YYNGEE come from the germline V gene. V lost 4 bases and J lost 0; bases outside the gene matches: 7. The CDR3 is 16 residues long. CDR3 in amino acids: CASSRGQEGSGNTIYF. As DNA, the CDR3 is TGTGCCAGCAGCCGAGGACAGGAGGGCTCTGGAAACACCATATATTTT.

The genes are TRBV2 and TRBJ2-7; weak D call: TRBD1 (5 bases). The V gene's germline CDR1 is SNHLY and CDR2 FYNNEI. V lost 5 bases and J 1 base, leaving 15 bases between the germline ends. This CDR3 has 15 amino acids. CDR3 sequence reads: CASSQGGVMSYEQYF. The CDR3 nucleotides read TGTGCCAGCAGTCAGGGTGGTGTGATGTCCTACGAGCAGTACTTC.

V gene TRBV2 combines with J gene TRBJ2-7; a possible D gene is TRBD2 (7 bases). Trimming shortened V by 2 bases and J by 2 bases, and 16 bases separated the two germline ends. Germline CDR1 SNHLY, CDR2 FYNNEI. This CDR3 has 16 residues. The CDR3 here is CASSERGGGRPYEQYF. CDR3 sequence (DNA): TGTGCCAGCAGTGAAAGGGGGGGTGGTCGCCCCTACGAGCAGTACTTC.

V gene TRBV5-1 combines with J gene TRBJ1-1, with 8 nucleotides matching TRBD1. Trimming at V came to 0 bases and at J to 2 bases, leaving 9 bases not matched to a gene. In germline, CDR1 is SGHRS, CDR2 YFSETQ. This CDR3 is built from 17 residues. CDR3 loop: CASSLGTGRSGNTEAFF. Written as DNA, the CDR3 is TGCGCCAGCAGCTTGGGGACAGGGAGGAGCGGAAACACTGAAGCTTTCTTT.

This clone was seen more than once but under ten times. CDR3 in amino acids: CASSRGLAGGSETQYF. CDR3 nucleotides: TGCGCCAGCAGCAGGGGACTAGCGGGAGGGAGCGAGACCCAGTACTTC. V and J are TRBV5-1 and TRBJ2-5; 16 bases are shared with TRBD2. After removal of 4 bases from V and 5 bases from J, the junction contained 5 bases not matched to a gene. Germline V gives CDR1 SGHRS, CDR2 YFSETQ. The CDR3 is made up of 16 amino acids.

The chain uses TRBV5-1 and TRBJ1-1, with a tentative D call TRBD1 (6 bases). Germline V gives CDR1 SGHRS, CDR2 YFSETQ. This CDR3 has 17 amino acids. Trimming shortened V by 1 base and J by 1 base, and 17 bases separated the two germline ends. The CDR3 sequence: CASSLRGWGPGNTEAFF. CDR3 nucleotides: TGCGCCAGCAGCTTGAGGGGTTGGGGGCCGGGGAACACTGAAGCTTTCTTT. The full variable domain, its missing parts supplied by reference TRBV5-1 and TRBJ1-1, is KAGVTQTPRYLIKTRGQQVTLSCSPISGHRSVSWYQQTPGQGLQFLFEYFSETQRNKGNFPGRFSGRQFSNSRSEMNVSTLELGDSALYLCASSLRGWGPGNTEAFFGQGTRLTVV.

The CDR3: CASSPAATNSYEQYF. The CDR3 DNA follows: TGTGCCAGCAGCCCCGCGGCTACAAACTCCTACGAGCAGTACTTC. This sequence joins TRBV6-5 and TRBJ2-5; D is uncertain. The J call may be in error: the DNA end matches TRBJ2-7 better. Germline-derived CDR1 and CDR2 are MNHEY and SVGAGI. CDR3 length: 15 residues.